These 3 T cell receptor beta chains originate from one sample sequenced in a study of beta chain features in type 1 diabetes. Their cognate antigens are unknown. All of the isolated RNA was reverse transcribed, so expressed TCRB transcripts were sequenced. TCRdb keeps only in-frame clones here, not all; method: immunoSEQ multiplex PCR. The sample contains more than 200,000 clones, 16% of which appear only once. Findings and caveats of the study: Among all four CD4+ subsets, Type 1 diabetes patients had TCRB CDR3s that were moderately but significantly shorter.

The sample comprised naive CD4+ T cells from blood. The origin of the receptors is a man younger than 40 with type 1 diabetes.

In DNA form, the CDR3 reads TGTGCCAGCAGTTTATCCCAGGGGCGGACCCAGTACTTC. It codes for CASSLSQGRTQYF. The genes are TRBV27 and TRBJ2-5; weak D call: TRBD1 (6 bases). Germline V gene data show CDR1 as MNHEY and CDR2 as SMNVEV (reference sequence). Trimming stripped 0 bases from V and 7 bases from J, with 9 bases between. The CDR3 runs 13 residues.

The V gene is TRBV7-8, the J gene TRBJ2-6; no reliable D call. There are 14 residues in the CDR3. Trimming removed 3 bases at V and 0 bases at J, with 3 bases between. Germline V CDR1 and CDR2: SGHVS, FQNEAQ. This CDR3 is CASSLASGANVLTF. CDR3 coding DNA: TGTGCCAGCAGCTTGGCCTCTGGGGCCAACGTCCTGACTTTC.

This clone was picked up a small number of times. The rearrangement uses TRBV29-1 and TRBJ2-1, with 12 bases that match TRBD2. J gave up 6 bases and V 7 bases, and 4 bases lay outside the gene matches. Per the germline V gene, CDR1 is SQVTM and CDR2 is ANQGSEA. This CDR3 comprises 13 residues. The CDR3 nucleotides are TGCAGCGCCAGACTAGCGGGAGTCAATGAGCAGTTCTTC. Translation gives CSARLAGVNEQFF.